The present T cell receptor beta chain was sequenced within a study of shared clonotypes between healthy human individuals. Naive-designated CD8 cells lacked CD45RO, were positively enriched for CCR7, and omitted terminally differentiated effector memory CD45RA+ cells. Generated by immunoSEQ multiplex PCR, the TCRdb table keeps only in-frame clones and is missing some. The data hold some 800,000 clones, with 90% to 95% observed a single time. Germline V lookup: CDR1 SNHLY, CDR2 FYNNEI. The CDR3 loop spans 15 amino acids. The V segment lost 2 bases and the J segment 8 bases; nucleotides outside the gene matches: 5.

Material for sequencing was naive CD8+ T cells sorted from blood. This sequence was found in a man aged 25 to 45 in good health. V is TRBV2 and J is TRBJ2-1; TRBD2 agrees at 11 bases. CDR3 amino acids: CASSERASGRHEQFF. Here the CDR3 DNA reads TGTGCCAGCAGTGAAAGGGCTAGCGGGAGGCATGAGCAGTTCTTC. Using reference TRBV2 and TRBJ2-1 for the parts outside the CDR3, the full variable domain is EPEVTQTPSHQVTQMGQEVILRCVPISNHLYFYWYRQILGQKVEFLVSFYNNEISEKSEIFDDQFSVERPDGSNFTLKIRSTKLEDSAMYFCASSERASGRHEQFFGPGTRLTVL.